The subject of this entry is one T cell receptor (beta chain). The antigen remains undetermined. Assay used: immunoSEQ multiplex PCR; TCRdb lists only in-frame clones, some missing. The sample yields about 45,000 clones, roughly 80% seen once. These data originate in a study of OX40 agonist ivuxolimab in advanced cancers. Study details: Patient treatment consisted of intravenous ivuxolimab administration every 2 weeks at 0.01 to 10 mg/kg. Study-level results: Dosing at 0.1 to 3.0 mg/kg was accompanied by clonal expansion of CD4+ and CD8+ blood T cells by week 6.

Unmatched junction bases numbered 6, after V lost 4 bases and J lost 3 bases. Per the germline V gene, CDR1 is SGHTA and CDR2 is FQGTGA. This CDR3 is built from 15 residues. The chain recombines TRBV7-3 with TRBJ2-1, with 7 nucleotides matching TRBD2. This TCR was recovered from an adult with an advanced solid tumor such as melanoma, head and neck, liver or kidney cancer. The starting material was CD4+ or CD8+ T cells sorted from blood, obtained in a trial of the OX40 agonist ivuxolimab. The CDR3 sequence is CASSSGLEVYNEQFF. The DNA for the CDR3 is TGTGCCAGCAGCTCCGGACTAGAAGTCTACAATGAGCAGTTCTTC.